Following are 12 T cell receptor beta chains from one sample sequenced in a study of blood T cell repertoires in COVID-19 (dated by TCRdb to 2018 to 2020). Libraries were built with the immunoSEQ multiplex PCR assay. TCRdb limited this immuneACCESS table to in-frame rearrangements with V and J called. A share of clones is missing; checked studies link under half to unresolved V genes, and the rest is unexplained. The sample records under 150,000 clones, around 89% of which are singletons. The ten biggest clones cover around 18% of the sample. The sequencing input was peripheral blood. These receptors were collected from a man aged 50-59 years with active or convalescent COVID-19.

The chain joins TRBV11-2 to TRBJ1-6; perhaps TRBD1 as D (5 bases). CDR3 length: 14 residues. The germline CDR1 and CDR2 sequences are SGHAT and FQNNGV. The ends were cut back, 5 bases at V and 11 bases at J, with 16 bases in the middle. For the CDR3, the DNA is TGTGCCAGCAGCATCCGTCAGGGAAATGCACCCCTCCACTTT. Translating it yields CASSIRQGNAPLHF.

The chain links TRBV10-3 to TRBJ2-2, with TRBD2 matching 7 bases. The CDR3 is 16 amino acids. J lost 1 base, V lost 3 bases, and 5 bases had no gene match. Germline CDR1 reads ENHRY; CDR2 reads SYGVKD. The CDR3 protein is CAISDLGGGNTGELFF. CDR3 nucleotides: TGTGCCATCAGTGACCTTGGCGGGGGGAACACCGGGGAGCTGTTTTTT.

The chain is built from TRBV11-2 and TRBJ1-6, with 7 bases identical to TRBD1. Germline values: CDR1 SGHAT, CDR2 FQNNGV. This CDR3 is built from 15 residues. The V and J ends lost 2 bases and 7 bases, in that order; junction bases with no gene match: 5. The CDR3 loop is CASSLMTGRNSPLHF. CDR3 DNA sequence: TGTGCCAGCAGCTTAATGACAGGGAGGAATTCACCCCTCCACTTT.

V usage is TRBV18 and J usage is TRBJ2-7; D might be TRBD1 (6 bases). Trimming cost V 6 bases and J 4 bases, with 13 bases left between them. Germline V lookup: CDR1 KGHSH, CDR2 LQKENI. CDR3 length equals 13 residues. The CDR3 protein is CASSLGAGYEQYF. CDR3 DNA sequence: TGTGCCAGCTCGCTGGGGGCGGGTTACGAGCAGTACTTC.

The rearrangement links TRBV28 to TRBJ2-3; unclear D gene. The V gene lost 6 bases and the J gene lost 0 bases, with 16 bases spanning the gap. CDR1 is MDHEN, CDR2 SYDVKM, per germline. The CDR3 loop spans 16 amino acids. CDR3 in DNA: TGTGCCAGCAGCCTTCGTACAACATCTAGCACAGATACGCAGTATTTT. The encoded protein is CASSLRTTSSTDTQYF. Full variable domain (outside the CDR3, taken from reference TRBV28 and TRBJ2-3): DVKVTQSSRYLVKRTGEKVFLECVQDMDHENMFWYRQDPGLGLRLIYFSYDVKMKEKGDIPEGYSVSREKKERFSLILESASTNQTSMYLCASSLRTTSSTDTQYFGPGTRLTVL.

The chain's CDR3 is CASSDRGGNIQYF. Here the CDR3 DNA reads TGTGCCAGCAGCGATAGGGGGGGAAACATTCAGTACTTC. The chain carries TRBV9 and TRBJ2-4, with D possibly TRBD2 on 7 matching bases. The CDR3 runs 13 residues. Germline-derived CDR1 and CDR2 are SGDLS and YYNGEE. Between the trimmed V and J ends, which lost 3 bases and 6 bases, there was a span of 10 bases.

The chain employs TRBV18 and TRBJ1-5, with TRBD1 matching over 8 bases. Trimming took 3 bases from V and 1 from J; bases not matched to a gene: 2. Germline loops: CDR1 KGHSH, CDR2 LQKENI. The CDR3 is made up of 15 amino acids. CDR3 nucleotides: TGTGCCAGCTCACCCTCAGGGGGCAGCAATCAGCCCCAGCATTTT. Protein sequence: CASSPSGGSNQPQHF.

The table lists this clone with a count of one. The chain uses TRBV5-4 and TRBJ1-3, with TRBD1 as a possible D gene (6 bases). Germline loops: CDR1 SGHNT, CDR2 YYREEE (reference sequence). V lost 3 bases, J lost 2 bases, and 9 bases lay in between. The CDR3 is made up of 14 amino acids. The CDR3 region has the DNA TGTGCCAGCAGCTCCACAGGGACTGGAAACACCATATATTTT. Its translation: CASSSTGTGNTIYF.

The rearrangement joins TRBV5-1 to TRBJ2-7, with a weak D call TRBD2 (5 bases). V was trimmed by 8 bases and J by 0 bases, leaving 12 bases between them. The germline V gene has CDR1 SGHRS and CDR2 YFSETQ. There are 13 residues in the CDR3. CDR3 region: CASARTYSYEQYF. DNA for the CDR3: TGCGCCAGTGCCCGGACTTACTCCTACGAGCAGTACTTC.

CDR3 sequence (DNA): TGTGCCAGCAGTGCCCAACAGGGGGCCGTCCAGCCCCAGCATTTT. Its translation is CASSAQQGAVQPQHF. V is TRBV6-6 and J is TRBJ1-5; 9 bases align to TRBD1. Looked up from germline, CDR1 is MNHNY and CDR2 is SVGAGI (reference sequence). Trimming removed 5 bases from V and 7 bases from J; junction bases left unmatched: 9. The CDR3 has 15 amino acids.

CDR3 sequence (DNA): TGTGCCAGCAGCCCTCCCGGGACCGGGGGAGCTAACTATGGCTACACCTTC. This sequence encodes CASSPPGTGGANYGYTF. The rearrangement joins TRBV5-6 to TRBJ1-2, with a weak D call TRBD1 (5 bases). The CDR3 is 17 residues long. The V end was cut by 4 bases, the J end by 0 bases, with 19 bases between. From germline, CDR1 is SGHDT and CDR2 YYEEEE. The whole variable domain, remainder taken from reference TRBV5-6 and TRBJ1-2, is DAGVTQSPTHLIKTRGQQVTLRCSPKSGHDTVSWYQQALGQGPQFIFQYYEEEERQRGNFPDRFSGHQFPNYSSELNVNALLLGDSALYLCASSPPGTGGANYGYTFGSGTRLTVV.

The chain uses TRBV28 and TRBJ2-2; TRBD1 aligns across 9 bases. Germline CDR1 MDHEN, CDR2 SYDVKM. This CDR3 is 16 amino acids long. V lost 6 bases, J lost 7 bases, and 12 bases stayed unmatched. The CDR3 bases are TGTGCCAGCAGCCCTAGCGCCGGGACAGGGTTCGGGGAGCTGTTTTTT. Translating it yields CASSPSAGTGFGELFF.